The 17 T cell receptor beta chains reported below all come from one sample, sequenced in a study of immune cell composition in non-small cell lung cancer. Sequencing used immunoSEQ multiplex PCR; TCRdb keeps in-frame clones, though not all of them. Altogether 2,000 to 2,500 clones are present, roughly two thirds being singletons, with the ten largest covering roughly 25%. Normal lung was taken at the farthest possible site, at least 3 cm from tumour. Sequencing was carried out using non-adjacent lung tissue. The receptors were gathered from a human donor with non-small cell lung cancer.

This clone has a handful of counts. The V call is TRBV2, the J call TRBJ1-1; 7 bases line up with TRBD1. This CDR3 is 14 amino acids long. CDR1 and CDR2 (germline): SNHLY, FYNNEI. Trimming cost V 6 bases and J 4 bases; bases outside gene matches: 8. In DNA form, the CDR3 reads TGTGCCAGCAGAGCCACAGGGGAGGCCACTGAAGCTTTCTTT. Protein product: CASRATGEATEAFF. Complete variable domain (other parts from reference TRBV2 and TRBJ1-1): EPEVTQTPSHQVTQMGQEVILRCVPISNHLYFYWYRQILGQKVEFLVSFYNNEISEKSEIFDDQFSVERPDGSNFTLKIRSTKLEDSAMYFCASRATGEATEAFFGQGTRLTVV.

The chain employs TRBV7-3 and TRBJ2-2, with 9 bases aligning to TRBD1. The CDR3 sequence is 17 residues long. Germline V gene data show CDR1 as SGHTA and CDR2 as FQGTGA. The V segment lost 5 bases and the J segment 3 bases; nucleotides outside the gene matches: 10. This chain's CDR3 is CASSQVSGQGYTGELFF. Here the CDR3 DNA reads TGTGCCAGCAGCCAAGTATCTGGACAGGGGTACACCGGGGAGCTGTTTTTT.

The chain uses TRBV11-3 and TRBJ1-5; possibly TRBD1 for D (5 bases). Germline-derived CDR1 and CDR2 are SGHNT and YENEEA. The V end was cut by 4 bases, the J end by 4 bases, with 23 bases between. This CDR3 is 18 amino acids long. CDR3 coding DNA: TGTGCCAGCAGCTCACCACAGACCGGGACGGAGGGTAATCAGCCCCAGCATTTT. It codes for CASSSPQTGTEGNQPQHF.

Only a few counts were recorded for this clone. The J gene is TRBJ2-2, the V gene TRBV7-2; D is unclear. The V end was cut by 5 bases, the J end by 6 bases, with 13 bases between. Germline V gene data show CDR1 as SGHTA and CDR2 as FQGNSA. The CDR3 loop spans 14 amino acids. The CDR3, as DNA: TGTGCCAGCAGCCCTGGCCTAGGAGCCGGGGAGCTGTTTTTT. Translation gives CASSPGLGAGELFF.

The chain links TRBV28 to TRBJ2-3; D is possibly TRBD1 (6 bases). Germline values: CDR1 MDHEN, CDR2 SYDVKM. This CDR3 has 14 residues. Trimming took off 3 bases at V and 3 bases at J, with 10 bases between the two ends. The CDR3 bases are TGTGCCAGCAGTTTCCTCCAGGGGACAGATACGCAGTATTTT. Its protein product is CASSFLQGTDTQYF.

This rearrangement joins TRBV29-1 to TRBJ2-2; D is uncertain. The V end lost 4 bases, the J end lost 2 bases, and 5 bases lay between the germline ends. This CDR3 comprises 12 residues. Germline V gives CDR1 SQVTM, CDR2 ANQGSEA. The DNA of the CDR3 is TGCAGCGTTGGCAGAAACACCGGGGAGCTGTTTTTT. Its protein product is CSVGRNTGELFF.

This clone occurred a few times. The V call is TRBV11-2, the J call TRBJ1-5; TRBD1 aligns across 8 bases. The CDR3 totals 15 residues. Trimming cost V 5 bases and J 3 bases; bases outside gene matches: 6. Germline V gives CDR1 SGHAT, CDR2 FQNNGV. The CDR3 here is CASSRGQGFNQPQHF. The CDR3, as DNA: TGTGCCAGCAGCCGCGGACAGGGTTTCAATCAGCCCCAGCATTTT.

This chain joins TRBV7-2 and TRBJ2-7; D gene ambiguous. Trimming removed 2 bases from V and 0 bases from J, with 5 bases in between. CDR1 and CDR2 from the germline V gene are SGHTA and FQGNSA. This CDR3 is built from 13 residues. This CDR3 is CASSLILSYEQYF. In nucleotides, the CDR3 is TGTGCCAGCAGCTTAATTCTCTCCTACGAGCAGTACTTC. The variable domain in full, completed from reference TRBV7-2 and TRBJ2-7, reads GAGVSQSPSNKVTEKGKDVELRCDPISGHTALYWYRQSLGQGLEFLIYFQGNSAPDKSGLPSDRFSAERTGGSVSTLTIQRTQQEDSAVYLCASSLILSYEQYFGPGTRLTVT.

The chain uses TRBV4-2 and TRBJ2-7; TRBD1 matches at 9 bases. V shed 4 bases, J shed 3 bases, and the junction held 7 bases outside the gene matches. From germline, CDR1 is LGHNA and CDR2 YNFKEQ. This CDR3 has 15 amino acids. CDR3 amino acids: CASSRSGTGFYEQYF. CDR3 bases: TGTGCCAGCAGCCGCTCCGGGACAGGGTTCTACGAGCAGTACTTC.

The J gene is TRBJ1-6, the V gene TRBV9, with a tentative D call TRBD1 (5 bases). Germline-derived CDR1 and CDR2 are SGDLS and YYNGEE. Trimming took off 3 bases at V and 4 bases at J, with 11 bases between the two ends. This CDR3 has 15 residues. CDR3 residues: CASSGRDLYNSPLHF. The CDR3 DNA follows: TGTGCCAGCAGCGGCCGGGACTTGTATAATTCACCCCTCCACTTT.

This clone occurred once. The rearrangement links TRBV27 to TRBJ1-5; D unresolved. V was cut by 2 bases and J by 4 bases, with 12 bases left in between. Germline V gives CDR1 MNHEY, CDR2 SMNVEV (reference sequence). This CDR3 spans 15 amino acids. The CDR3 coding sequence is TGTGCCAGCAGTTTAGAGGGAAGTATGAATCAGCCCCAGCATTTT. Translating it yields CASSLEGSMNQPQHF.

On this clone itself: This same CDR3 is encoded by further DNA sequences in the sample. The chain carries TRBV30 and TRBJ2-6, with D unresolved. This CDR3 comprises 17 residues. CDR1 and CDR2 from the germline V gene are GTSNPN and SVGIG (reference sequence). V dropped 3 bases and J dropped 4 bases, with 19 bases sitting between them. The CDR3 DNA sequence: TGTGCCTGGAGCAGTGGAGCCCTGAGCTCCGGGGCCAACGTCCTGACTTTC. Encoded protein: CAWSSGALSSGANVLTF.

A few counts support this clone. The rearrangement uses TRBV28 and TRBJ1-6, with D possibly TRBD1 on 5 matching bases. The CDR3 is 16 residues long. Germline CDR1 reads MDHEN; CDR2 reads SYDVKM. Trimming took 7 bases from V and 2 from J, leaving 15 bases between them. The CDR3 region has the DNA TGTGCCAGCACCAAACTCAGGGCACCCTATAATTCACCCCTCCACTTT. Translating gives CASTKLRAPYNSPLHF.

This clone was counted only a few times. The CDR3 region has the DNA TGTGCCATCAGTGGATCAGGGGACGGCTACACCTTC. It encodes CAISGSGDGYTF. The chain has TRBV10-3 and TRBJ1-2, with D maybe TRBD1 (6 bases). V lost 4 bases, J lost 8 bases, and 11 bases lay in between. Germline V lookup: CDR1 ENHRY, CDR2 SYGVKD. This CDR3 contains 12 residues.

This chain joins TRBV2 and TRBJ1-5; 8 bases line up with TRBD1. V was clipped by 8 bases and J by 0 bases; unmatched bases: 6. The CDR3 runs to 15 residues. From germline, CDR1 is SNHLY and CDR2 FYNNEI. The CDR3 nucleotides are TGTGCCAGCGGACAGGGAGGATTTAGCAATCAGCCCCAGCATTTT. Its translation: CASGQGGFSNQPQHF.

V usage is TRBV6-5 and J usage is TRBJ2-7, with TRBD1 matching over 12 bases. The V gene's germline CDR1 is MNHEY and CDR2 SVGAGI. This CDR3 has 15 amino acids. Unmatched junction bases numbered 8, after V lost 6 bases and J lost 5 bases. This CDR3 reads CASRQMGQGAHEQYF. For the CDR3, the DNA is TGTGCCAGCAGGCAAATGGGACAGGGGGCCCACGAGCAGTACTTC.

This chain links TRBV5-5 with TRBJ2-5; 10 bases are a match to TRBD2. The trim removed 1 base at V and 5 bases at J, leaving 8 bases unmatched. This CDR3 comprises 16 residues. Germline V gene lookup returns CDR1 SGHKS and CDR2 YYEKEE (reference sequence). CDR3 residues: CASSLQASGGRETQYF. In DNA form, the CDR3 reads TGTGCCAGCAGCTTGCAGGCTAGCGGGGGTCGCGAGACCCAGTACTTC. The entire variable domain, with the rest obtained from reference TRBV5-5 and TRBJ2-5, is as follows: DAGVTQSPTHLIKTRGQQVTLRCSPISGHKSVSWYQQVLGQGPQFIFQYYEKEERGRGNFPDRFSARQFPNYSSELNVNALLLGDSALYLCASSLQASGGRETQYFGPGTRLLVL.